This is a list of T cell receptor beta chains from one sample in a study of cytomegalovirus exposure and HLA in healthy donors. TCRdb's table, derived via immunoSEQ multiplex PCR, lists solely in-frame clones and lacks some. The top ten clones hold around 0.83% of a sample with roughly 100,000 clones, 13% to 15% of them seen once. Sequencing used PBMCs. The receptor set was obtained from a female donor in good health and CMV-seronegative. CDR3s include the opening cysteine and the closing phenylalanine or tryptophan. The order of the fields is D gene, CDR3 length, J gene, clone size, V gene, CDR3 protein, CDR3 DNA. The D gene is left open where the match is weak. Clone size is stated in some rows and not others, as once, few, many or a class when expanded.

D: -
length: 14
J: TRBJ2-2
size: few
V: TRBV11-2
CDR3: CASSSTANTGELFF
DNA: TGTGCCAGCAGCTCGACTGCGAACACCGGGGAGCTGTTTTTT

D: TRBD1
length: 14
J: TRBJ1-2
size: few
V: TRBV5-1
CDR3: CASSLRTGGDGYTF
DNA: TGCGCCAGCAGCTTAAGGACAGGGGGCGATGGCTACACCTTC

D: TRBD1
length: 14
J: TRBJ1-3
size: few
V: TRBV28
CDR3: CAGSTPGGGNTIYF
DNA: TGTGCCGGCAGCACCCCAGGGGGTGGAAACACCATATATTTT

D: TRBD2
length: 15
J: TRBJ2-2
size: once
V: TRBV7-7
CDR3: CASSLLAGATGELFF
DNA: TGTGCTAGCAGCTTACTAGCGGGGGCCACCGGGGAGCTGTTTTTT

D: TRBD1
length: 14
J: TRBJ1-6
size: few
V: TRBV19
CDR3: CASNPGQINSPLHF
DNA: TGTGCCAGTAACCCGGGACAGATTAATTCACCCCTCCACTTT

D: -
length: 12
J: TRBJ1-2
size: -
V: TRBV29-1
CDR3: CSVERDIYGYTF
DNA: TGCAGCGTTGAACGGGACATCTATGGCTACACCTTC

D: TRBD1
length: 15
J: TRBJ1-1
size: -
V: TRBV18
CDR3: CASSLQGARSTEAFF
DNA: TGTGCCAGCTCACTGCAGGGGGCGAGGAGCACTGAAGCTTTCTTT

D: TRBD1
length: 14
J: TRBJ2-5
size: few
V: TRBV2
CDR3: CASSEPRGRETQYF
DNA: TGTGCCAGTAGTGAGCCCAGGGGGCGGGAGACCCAGTACTTC

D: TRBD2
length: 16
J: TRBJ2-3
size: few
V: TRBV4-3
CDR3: CASSQETSGGTDTQYF
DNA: TGCGCCAGCAGCCAAGAAACTAGCGGGGGCACAGATACGCAGTATTTT

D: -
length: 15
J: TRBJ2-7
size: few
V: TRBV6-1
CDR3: CASSPTAGNPYEQYF
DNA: TGTGCCAGCAGTCCGACCGCCGGGAACCCATACGAGCAGTACTTC

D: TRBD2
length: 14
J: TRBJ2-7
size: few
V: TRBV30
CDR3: CASTPSGGPGEQYF
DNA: TGTGCTTCCACTCCTAGCGGGGGGCCGGGAGAGCAGTACTTC

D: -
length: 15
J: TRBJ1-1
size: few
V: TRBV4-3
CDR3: CASSDERRMNTEAFF
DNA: TGCGCCAGCAGCGATGAACGGCGGATGAACACTGAAGCTTTCTTT

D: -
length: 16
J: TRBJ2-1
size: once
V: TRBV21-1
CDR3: CASSKAREGAVNEQFF
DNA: TGTGCCAGCAGCAAAGCGCGGGAGGGGGCGGTCAATGAGCAGTTCTTC

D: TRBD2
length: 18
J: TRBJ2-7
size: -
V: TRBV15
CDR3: CATSREAMAGTRAYEQYF
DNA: TGTGCCACCAGCAGAGAAGCAATGGCCGGGACTAGAGCCTACGAGCAGTACTTC

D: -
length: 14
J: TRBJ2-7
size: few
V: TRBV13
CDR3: CASSPTVNSYEQYF
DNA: TGTGCCAGCAGCCCGACAGTCAACTCCTACGAGCAGTACTTC

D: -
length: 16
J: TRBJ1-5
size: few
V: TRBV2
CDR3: CASSEQGGLSNQPQHF
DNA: TGTGCCAGCAGTGAACAGGGAGGCCTTAGCAATCAGCCCCAGCATTTT

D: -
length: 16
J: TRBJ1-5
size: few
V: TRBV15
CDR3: CATSRDHPGVGQPQHF
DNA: TGTGCCACCAGCAGAGACCACCCGGGGGTCGGTCAGCCCCAGCATTTT

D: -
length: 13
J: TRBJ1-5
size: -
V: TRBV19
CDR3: CASSLWGDQPQHF
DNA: TGTGCCAGTAGTTTGTGGGGGGATCAGCCCCAGCATTTT

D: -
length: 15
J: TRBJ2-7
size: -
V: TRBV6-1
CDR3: CASSIGDRDSYEQYF
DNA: TGTGCCAGCAGTATCGGCGACAGAGACTCCTACGAGCAGTACTTC

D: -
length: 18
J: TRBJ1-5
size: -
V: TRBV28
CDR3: CASSFWGGQRGSNQPQHF
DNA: TGTGCCAGCAGTTTTTGGGGGGGTCAGCGGGGTAGCAATCAGCCCCAGCATTTT

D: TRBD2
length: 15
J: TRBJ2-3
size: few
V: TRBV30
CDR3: CAWSAGGGVTDTQYF
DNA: TGTGCCTGGAGTGCTGGCGGGGGGGTTACAGATACGCAGTATTTT

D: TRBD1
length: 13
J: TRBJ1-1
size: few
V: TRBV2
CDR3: CASSVTGRMRAFF
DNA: TGTGCCAGCAGTGTGACAGGGAGGATGAGGGCTTTCTTT

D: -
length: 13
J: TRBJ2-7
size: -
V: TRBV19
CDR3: CASSIKIDSRQYF
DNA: TGTGCCAGTAGTATAAAAATCGACAGTCGTCAGTACTTC

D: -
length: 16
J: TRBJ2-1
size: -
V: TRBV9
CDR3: CASSVDRRVSYNEQFF
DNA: TGTGCCAGCAGCGTAGATAGGAGGGTCTCCTACAATGAGCAGTTCTTC

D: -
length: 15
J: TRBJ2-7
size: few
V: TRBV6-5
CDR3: CASSYSIQRTSEQYF
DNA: TGTGCCAGCAGTTACTCGATCCAGCGTACCTCCGAGCAGTACTTC

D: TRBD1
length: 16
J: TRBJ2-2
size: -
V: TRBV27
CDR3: CASSSGQGLNTGELFF
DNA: TGTGCCAGCAGTTCTGGACAGGGCTTGAACACCGGGGAGCTGTTTTTT

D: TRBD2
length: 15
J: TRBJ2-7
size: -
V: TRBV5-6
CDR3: CASSLGGGGAYEQYF
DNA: TGTGCCAGCAGCTTGGGTGGCGGGGGTGCCTACGAGCAGTACTTC

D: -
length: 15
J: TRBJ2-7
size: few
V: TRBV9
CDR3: CASSVNSGPNYEQYF
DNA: TGTGCCAGCAGCGTAAATAGCGGTCCTAACTACGAGCAGTACTTC

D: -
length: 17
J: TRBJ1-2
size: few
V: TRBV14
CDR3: CASSQEPNGVRGSGYTF
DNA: TGTGCCAGCAGCCAAGAGCCTAACGGGGTACGGGGGAGCGGCTACACCTTC

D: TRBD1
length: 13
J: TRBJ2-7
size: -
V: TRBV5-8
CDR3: CASTDRASLEQYF
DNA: TGTGCCAGCACGGACAGGGCGTCCCTCGAGCAGTACTTC

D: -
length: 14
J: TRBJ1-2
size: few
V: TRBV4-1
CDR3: CASSQSRDPYGYTF
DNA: TGCGCCAGCAGCCAAAGCCGGGATCCCTATGGCTACACCTTC

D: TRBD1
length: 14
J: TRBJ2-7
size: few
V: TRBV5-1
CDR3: CASSEARGLNEQYF
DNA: TGCGCCAGCAGTGAGGCCAGGGGGCTGAACGAGCAGTACTTC

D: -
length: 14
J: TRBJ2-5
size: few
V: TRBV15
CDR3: CATSRAAEQETQYF
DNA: TGTGCCACCAGCAGAGCTGCAGAACAAGAGACCCAGTACTTC

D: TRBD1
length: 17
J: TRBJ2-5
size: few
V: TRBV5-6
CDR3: CASSLGRGQGSEETQYF
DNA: TGTGCCAGCAGCTTGGGGCGCGGACAGGGGTCTGAGGAGACCCAGTACTTC

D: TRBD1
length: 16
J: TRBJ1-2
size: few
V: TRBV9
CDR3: CASSVEGAGEDYGYTF
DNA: TGTGCCAGCAGCGTAGAGGGGGCGGGTGAGGACTATGGCTACACCTTC

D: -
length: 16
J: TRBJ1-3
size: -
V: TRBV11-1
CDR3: CASSSDRLPSANTIYF
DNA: TGTGCCAGCAGCTCCGACAGGCTACCTTCAGCAAACACCATATATTTT

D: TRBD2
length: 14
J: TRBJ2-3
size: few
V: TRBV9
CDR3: CASSYGGVTDTQYF
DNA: TGTGCCAGCAGCTACGGGGGGGTCACAGATACGCAGTATTTT

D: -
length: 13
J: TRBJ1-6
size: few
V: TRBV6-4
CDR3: CASSGQINSPLHF
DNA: TGTGCCAGCAGCGGACAGATTAATTCACCCCTCCACTTT